This T cell receptor beta chain was profiled in a study of pediatric ulcerative colitis. Using immunoSEQ multiplex PCR, the repertoire was profiled, and TCRdb retains in-frame clones only, with some absent. Counted here are some 10,000 clones, 75% to 85% occurring once; the ten biggest clones make up about 3.9%. Study findings and constraints: Repertoires came from total lymphocyte DNA, so rare subsets like regulatory T cells may be missed. Compared with controls, ulcerative colitis showed greater blood-rectum clone sharing. A couple of rectal CDR3 clonotypes occurred in all ulcerative colitis patients.

One to two pinch biopsies were taken from the rectum during colonoscopy. Controls had colonoscopy for suspected IBD, with normal endoscopy and no IBD the following year. This clone was observed a single time. The antigen is undetermined. This CDR3 has 14 amino acids. Trimming removed 4 bases from V and 4 bases from J, with 10 bases in between. Germline V CDR1 and CDR2: MNHNS, SASEGT. This clonotype originated in a girl aged 10 to 17 who was a control in a study of pediatric ulcerative colitis. The sequencing input was gut tissue. The V call is TRBV6-1, the J call TRBJ1-4; D gene uncertain. CDR3 loop: CASSGAVSNEKLFF. The DNA of the CDR3 is TGTGCCAGCAGTGGGGCGGTTAGTAATGAAAAACTGTTTTTT.